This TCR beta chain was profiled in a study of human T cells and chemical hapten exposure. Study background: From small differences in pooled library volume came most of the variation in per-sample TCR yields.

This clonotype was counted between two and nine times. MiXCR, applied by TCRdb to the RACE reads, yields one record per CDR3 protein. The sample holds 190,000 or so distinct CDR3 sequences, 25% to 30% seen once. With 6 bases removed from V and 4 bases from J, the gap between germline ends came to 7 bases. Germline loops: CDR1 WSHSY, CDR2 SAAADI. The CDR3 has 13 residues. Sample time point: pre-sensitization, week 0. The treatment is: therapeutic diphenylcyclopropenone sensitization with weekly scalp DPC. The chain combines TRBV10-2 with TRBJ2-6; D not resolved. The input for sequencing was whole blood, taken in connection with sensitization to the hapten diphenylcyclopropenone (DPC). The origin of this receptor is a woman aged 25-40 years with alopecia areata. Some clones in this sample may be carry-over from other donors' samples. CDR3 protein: CASSMAGANVLTF. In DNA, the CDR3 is TGCGCCAGCAGCATGGCCGGGGCCAACGTCCTGACTTTC.